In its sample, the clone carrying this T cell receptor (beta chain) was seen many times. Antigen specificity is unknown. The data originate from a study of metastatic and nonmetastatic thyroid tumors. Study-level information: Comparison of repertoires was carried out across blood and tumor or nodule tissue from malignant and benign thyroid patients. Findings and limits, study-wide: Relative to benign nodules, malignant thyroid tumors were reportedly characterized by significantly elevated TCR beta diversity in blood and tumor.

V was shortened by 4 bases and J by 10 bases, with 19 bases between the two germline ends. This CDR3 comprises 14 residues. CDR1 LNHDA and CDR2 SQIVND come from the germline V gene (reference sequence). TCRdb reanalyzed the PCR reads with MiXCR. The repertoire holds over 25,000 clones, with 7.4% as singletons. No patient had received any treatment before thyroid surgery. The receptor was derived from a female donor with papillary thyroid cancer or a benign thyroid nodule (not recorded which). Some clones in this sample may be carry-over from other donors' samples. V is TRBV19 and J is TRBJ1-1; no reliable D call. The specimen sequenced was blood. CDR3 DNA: TGTGCCAGTAGTACCCTTCCTGGTAGTGGCGGAGCTTTCTTT. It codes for CASSTLPGSGGAFF.